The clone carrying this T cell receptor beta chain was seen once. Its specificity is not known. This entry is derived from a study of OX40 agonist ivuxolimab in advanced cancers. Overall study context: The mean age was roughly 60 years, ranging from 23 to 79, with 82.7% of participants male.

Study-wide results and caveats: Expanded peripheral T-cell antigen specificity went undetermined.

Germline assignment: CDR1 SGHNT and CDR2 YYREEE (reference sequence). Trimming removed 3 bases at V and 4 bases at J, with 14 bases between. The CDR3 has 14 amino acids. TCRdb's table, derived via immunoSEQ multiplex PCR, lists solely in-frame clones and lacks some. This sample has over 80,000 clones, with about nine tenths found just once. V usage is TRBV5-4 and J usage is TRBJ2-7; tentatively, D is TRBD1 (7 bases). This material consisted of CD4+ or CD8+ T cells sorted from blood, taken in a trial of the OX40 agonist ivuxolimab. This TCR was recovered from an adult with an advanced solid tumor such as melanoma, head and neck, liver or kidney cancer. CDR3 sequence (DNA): TGTGCCAGCAGCTCCCGGCAGGGGGGATACGAGCAGTACTTC. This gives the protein CASSSRQGGYEQYF. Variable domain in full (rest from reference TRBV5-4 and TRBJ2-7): ETGVTQSPTHLIKTRGQQVTLRCSSQSGHNTVSWYQQALGQGPQFIFQYYREEENGRGNFPPRFSGLQFPNYSSELNVNALELDDSALYLCASSSRQGGYEQYFGPGTRLTVT.